Following are 14 T cell receptor beta chains from one sample sequenced in a study of T cell repertoires in cytomegalovirus infection. TCRdb reprocessed the reads with MiXCR, giving one entry per CDR3 protein. This sample has 250,000 to 300,000 distinct CDR3 sequences, with roughly 10% found just once. Sequenced sample: PBMCs. These receptors were taken from a human donor in good health (CMV status not recorded). Some clones in this sample may be carry-over from other donors' samples.

The sample holds many counts of this clonotype. The chain combines TRBV15 with TRBJ2-7; either TRBD1 or TRBD2 may supply D (7 bases each). With 4 bases removed from V and 5 bases from J, the gap between germline ends came to 21 bases. This CDR3 spans 16 amino acids. CDR1 LNHNV and CDR2 YYDKDF come from the germline V gene (reference sequence). CDR3 residues: CATSTSGRGIMDEQYF. CDR3 sequence (DNA): TGTGCCACCAGCACTAGCGGCAGGGGGATAATGGACGAGCAGTACTTC.

The V call is TRBV7-2, the J call TRBJ2-2; TRBD2 might be the D (6 bases). Per the germline V gene, CDR1 is SGHTA and CDR2 is FQGNSA. The CDR3 is 14 amino acids. V gave up 5 bases and J gave up 8 bases, with 15 bases separating them. The CDR3 region has the DNA TGTGCCAGCAGCCCCTCCGGGACTCGAGGGGAGCTGTTTTTT. Amino acids: CASSPSGTRGELFF.

This chain connects TRBV29-1 to TRBJ2-3; 14 bases fit TRBD2. The CDR3 length is 15 residues. V dropped 6 bases and J dropped 4; count of bases not matched to a gene: 6. Germline assignment: CDR1 SQVTM and CDR2 ANQGSEA. The CDR3: CSVARLAGGADTQYF. CDR3 nucleotide sequence: TGCAGCGTGGCCAGACTAGCGGGAGGGGCAGATACGCAGTATTTT.

In this sample, this clonotype turned up a few times. The chain is built from TRBV20-1 and TRBJ1-1; tentatively, D is TRBD1 (5 bases). Trimming removed 3 bases from V and 8 bases from J, with 13 bases in between. From germline, CDR1 is DFQATT and CDR2 SNEGSKA (reference sequence). This CDR3 comprises 12 residues. CDR3 region: CSARARDQEAFF. In DNA, the CDR3 is TGCAGTGCTAGGGCCAGGGACCAGGAAGCTTTCTTT.

The CDR3 bases are TGTGCCAGCAGTTTAGGGCCTAGTATTCGGTACGAGCAGTACTTC. It codes for CASSLGPSIRYEQYF. This rearrangement joins TRBV28 to TRBJ2-7; D not resolved. In germline, CDR1 is MDHEN, CDR2 SYDVKM. The CDR3 is 15 residues long. The V end lost 2 bases, the J end lost 4 bases, and 15 bases lay between the germline ends.

This clonotype has a count of ten or more. The chain links TRBV7-2 to TRBJ1-1; D remains ambiguous. Trimming removed 3 bases at V and 5 bases at J, with 10 bases between. This CDR3 is 13 amino acids long. Germline CDR1 is SGHTA and CDR2 is FQGNSA. The CDR3, as DNA: TGTGCCAGCAGCTTCACCGAGGTTACTGAAGCTTTCTTT. Its translation: CASSFTEVTEAFF.

This clonotype was recorded at least ten times. V gene TRBV7-2 combines with J gene TRBJ2-5, with 15 bases that match TRBD2. The V gene end was trimmed by 5 bases and the J gene end by 4 bases; junction bases not matched to a gene: 14. Germline V CDR1 and CDR2: SGHTA, FQGNSA. CDR3 length: 19 residues. The chain's CDR3 is CASSTQAGTSGRRRETQYF. CDR3 sequence (DNA): TGTGCCAGCAGCACCCAGGCCGGGACTAGCGGGAGGAGGAGAGAGACCCAGTACTTC.

This clonotype was found many times. The chain links TRBV7-2 to TRBJ2-1; a weak D match, TRBD2 (5 bases). Trimming took 1 base from V and 4 from J, leaving 8 bases between them. Germline V gene lookup returns CDR1 SGHTA and CDR2 FQGNSA. This CDR3 has 14 residues. The CDR3 coding sequence is TGTGCCAGCAGCTTAGGGACTGAATACAATGAGCAGTTCTTC. Protein sequence: CASSLGTEYNEQFF.

This clonotype was detected many times. V gene TRBV20-1 combines with J gene TRBJ1-1; TRBD1 agrees at 8 bases. The CDR3 has 19 amino acids. Germline-derived CDR1 and CDR2 are DFQATT and SNEGSKA (reference sequence). Germline trimming cut 5 bases from V and 0 bases from J; bases unmatched to any gene: 20. Here the CDR3 reads CSARGQGAPGTSMNTEAFF. The DNA of the CDR3 is TGCAGTGCTCGGGGGCAGGGGGCGCCGGGAACCTCAATGAACACTGAAGCTTTCTTT.

In this sample, this clonotype turned up a few times. The chain carries TRBV6-2 or TRBV6-3 and TRBJ2-3, with D perhaps matching TRBD1 (6 bases). The CDR3 loop spans 16 amino acids. Trimming took off 5 bases at V and 0 bases at J, with 15 bases between the two ends. Per germline, CDR1 MNHEY and CDR2 SVGEGT. Here the CDR3 DNA reads TGTGCCAGCAGTACCACCGGGACACCTAGCACAGATACGCAGTATTTT. Protein sequence: CASSTTGTPSTDTQYF.

Many counts were recorded for this clonotype. The chain has TRBV7-6 and TRBJ2-7; 7 bases are a match to TRBD1. The CDR3 is made up of 15 amino acids. V was clipped by 5 bases and J by 1 base; unmatched bases: 8. Germline V gene lookup returns CDR1 SGHVS and CDR2 FNYEAQ. The CDR3 is CASSPRDSLSYEQYF. The DNA for the CDR3 is TGTGCCAGCAGCCCCCGGGACAGCTTATCCTACGAGCAGTACTTC.

This clonotype was seen a handful of times. The chain joins TRBV20-1 to TRBJ2-7, with 7 nucleotides matching TRBD2. This CDR3 has 15 residues. The junction had 14 bases not matched to a gene; V was cut back by 1 base and J by 8 bases. Germline values: CDR1 DFQATT, CDR2 SNEGSKA (reference sequence). This CDR3 reads CSARVPGEGPIKQYF. The CDR3, as DNA: TGCAGTGCTAGAGTTCCGGGGGAGGGCCCTATCAAGCAGTACTTC.

This clonotype appeared many times. The V call is TRBV7-2, the J call TRBJ1-2; D is possibly TRBD1 (6 bases). V was pared by 0 bases and J by 2 bases, with 10 bases between. Germline V gene sequence: CDR1 SGHTA, CDR2 FQGNSA. The CDR3 is made up of 15 amino acids. In DNA form, the CDR3 reads TGTGCCAGCAGCTTAGCGATGACAGGAAACTATGGCTACACCTTC. Translating it yields CASSLAMTGNYGYTF.

This clonotype showed up many times. The chain uses TRBV20-1 and TRBJ2-7, with a weak D call TRBD1 (6 bases). Trimming took off 5 bases at V and 2 bases at J, with 19 bases between the two ends. Germline CDR1 DFQATT, CDR2 SNEGSKA (reference sequence). The CDR3 is 15 amino acids. The DNA for the CDR3 is TGCAGTGCTTCCCAAAGTCGAGCAGGGGCCTACGAGCAGTACTTC. Its protein is CSASQSRAGAYEQYF.